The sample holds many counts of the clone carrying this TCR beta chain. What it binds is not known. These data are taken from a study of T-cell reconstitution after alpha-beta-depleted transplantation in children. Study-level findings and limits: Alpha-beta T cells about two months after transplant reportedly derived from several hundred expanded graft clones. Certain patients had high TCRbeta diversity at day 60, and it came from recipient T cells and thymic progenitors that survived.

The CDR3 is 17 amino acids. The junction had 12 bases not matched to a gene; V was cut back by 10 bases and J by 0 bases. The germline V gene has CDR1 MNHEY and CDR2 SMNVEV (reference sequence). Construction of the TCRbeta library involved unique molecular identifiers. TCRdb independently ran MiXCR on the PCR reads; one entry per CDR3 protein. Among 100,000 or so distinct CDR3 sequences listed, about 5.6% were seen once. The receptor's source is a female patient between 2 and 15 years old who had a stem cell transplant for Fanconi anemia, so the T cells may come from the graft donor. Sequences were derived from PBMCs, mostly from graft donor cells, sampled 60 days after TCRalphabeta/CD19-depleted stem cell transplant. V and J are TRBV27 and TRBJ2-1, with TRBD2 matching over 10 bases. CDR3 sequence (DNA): TGTGCCACCGCCGTCATGGGGACTAGCGACTCCTACAATGAGCAGTTCTTC. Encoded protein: CATAVMGTSDSYNEQFF.